The present T cell receptor beta chain was sequenced within a study of blood T cell repertoires in COVID-19. The J segment lost 8 bases and the V segment lost 2 bases, leaving 0 bases of the junction unmatched. The CDR3 has 14 amino acids. Germline CDR1 is KGHSH and CDR2 is LQKENI. Sequencing used immunoSEQ multiplex PCR; TCRdb keeps in-frame clones, though not all of them. The table includes roughly 230,000 clones, over 70% detected once. Comments on this clone: The same CDR3 also results from other DNA sequences found in this sample.

Sequencing was done on a sample of peripheral blood. The receptor was derived from a man aged 35 to 55 with acute or convalescent COVID-19. This chain links TRBV18 with TRBJ1-6; 10 bases are shared with TRBD1. CDR3 in DNA: TGTGCCAGCTCACCAGGGACAGGGGATTCACCCCTCCACTTT. This encodes CASSPGTGDSPLHF. The whole variable domain, remainder taken from reference TRBV18 and TRBJ1-6, is NAGVMQNPRHLVRRRGQEARLRCSPMKGHSHVYWYRQLPEEGLKFMVYLQKENIIDESGMPKERFSAEFPKEGPSILRIQQVVRGDSAAYFCASSPGTGDSPLHFGNGTRLTVT.